Below, 24 T cell receptor beta chains from the same sample are listed, as sequenced in a study of blood T cell repertoires in COVID-19 (dated by TCRdb to the early 2020s). Libraries were built with the immunoSEQ multiplex PCR assay. TCRdb stores this immuneACCESS table with in-frame sequences only. Part of the clones is absent; in the studies checked, under half of the shortfall reflects unresolved V genes, and no reason is known for the rest. This sample holds roughly 300,000 clones; 70% to 90% were observed only once. Clones ranked in the top ten supply 6% to 9% of the sample. Sequenced input: peripheral blood. The receptors were gathered from a human donor in a cohort sampled during active COVID-19.

The V gene is TRBV7-9, the J gene TRBJ2-7; TRBD2 agrees at 7 bases. The CDR3 is 16 amino acids. The germline V gene encodes CDR1 SEHNR and CDR2 FQNEAQ (reference sequence). J was trimmed by 0 bases and V by 1 base; bases with no gene match: 6. The CDR3 DNA sequence: TGTGCCAGCAGCTTAGAATTAGGGAGGGCCTCCTACGAGCAGTACTTC. It specifies CASSLELGRASYEQYF.

The sample holds a few counts of this clone. The chain carries TRBV28 and TRBJ1-2, with a possible D match to TRBD1 (5 bases). Germline V CDR1 and CDR2: MDHEN, SYDVKM. This CDR3 is built from 18 residues. Trimming shortened V by 0 bases and J by 4 bases, and 21 bases separated the two germline ends. This CDR3 reads CASSLWGGTRSSLYGYTF. CDR3 nucleotides: TGTGCCAGCAGTTTATGGGGCGGGACGAGGTCCTCTCTCTATGGCTACACCTTC.

This chain uses TRBV6-5 with TRBJ1-5; 8 bases are a match to TRBD1. CDR3 length equals 15 residues. V lost 6 bases and J lost 7; bases outside the gene matches: 11. Germline CDR1 MNHEY, CDR2 SVGAGI. The CDR3 loop reads CASSGFGQGRQPQHF. The CDR3 region has the DNA TGTGCCAGCAGCGGATTCGGACAGGGAAGACAGCCCCAGCATTTT.

V gene TRBV5-4 combines with J gene TRBJ1-2; 9 bases line up with TRBD1. Germline-derived CDR1 and CDR2 are SGHNT and YYREEE (reference sequence). The J segment lost 6 bases and the V segment lost 4 bases, leaving 7 bases of the junction unmatched. CDR3 size: 14 residues. This CDR3 reads CASSTGQGQDGYTF. CDR3 sequence (DNA): TGTGCCAGCAGCACGGGACAGGGTCAGGATGGCTACACCTTC.

The V and J genes are TRBV20-1 and TRBJ1-4, with TRBD1 matching over 7 bases. V lost 5 bases and J lost 10; bases outside the gene matches: 4. Germline V gene lookup returns CDR1 DFQATT and CDR2 SNEGSKA (reference sequence). The CDR3 sequence is 11 residues long. CDR3 in amino acids: CSADRVGKLFF. CDR3 coding DNA: TGCAGTGCTGACAGGGTAGGAAAACTGTTTTTT.

This chain links TRBV27 with TRBJ2-1; 10 bases line up with TRBD1. Germline trimming cut 6 bases from V and 10 bases from J; bases unmatched to any gene: 9. Looked up from germline, CDR1 is MNHEY and CDR2 is SMNVEV (reference sequence). The CDR3 runs to 14 residues. CDR3 bases: TGTGCCAGCAGCCGACAGGGGGCGTTTTGGGAGCAGTTCTTC. It translates to CASSRQGAFWEQFF.

This sequence joins TRBV6-4 and TRBJ2-2, with D tentatively TRBD2 (5 bases). The CDR3 runs to 14 residues. CDR1 is MRHNA, CDR2 SNTAGT, per germline. Deletions cut 2 bases from V and 3 bases from J, with 7 bases between. CDR3 sequence reads: CASSDEGYTGELFF. CDR3 sequence (DNA): TGTGCCAGCAGTGACGAGGGATACACCGGGGAGCTGTTTTTT.

This clone occurred a few times. The chain is built from TRBV4-1 and TRBJ2-3; 9 bases line up with TRBD2. The CDR3 runs 18 residues. V shed 6 bases and J 0 bases; nucleotides not matched to a gene: 13. Germline V gene data show CDR1 as MGHRA and CDR2 as YSYEKL. CDR3 residues: CASSSSGGLRSSTDTQYF. CDR3 coding DNA: TGCGCCAGCAGTTCAAGCGGGGGGCTTAGATCTAGCACAGATACGCAGTATTTT.

The chain is built from TRBV5-6 and TRBJ1-1; TRBD1 is a possible D gene (6 bases). CDR1 is SGHDT, CDR2 YYEEEE, per germline. This CDR3 comprises 14 residues. Trimming pared 3 bases from V and 1 base from J, leaving 10 bases between. CDR3 residues: CASSSTQGNTEAFF. The CDR3 region has the DNA TGTGCCAGCAGCTCGACACAGGGGAACACTGAAGCTTTCTTT.

The chain employs TRBV6-5 and TRBJ1-3; D possibly corresponds to TRBD1 (6 bases). Deletions cut 2 bases from V and 4 bases from J, with 15 bases between. Germline-derived CDR1 and CDR2 are MNHEY and SVGAGI. The CDR3 length is 16 residues. The CDR3 coding sequence is TGTGCCAGCAGTTACCTAACAGGGATAGAGGGAAACACCATATATTTT. Its protein product is CASSYLTGIEGNTIYF.

This sequence joins TRBV2 and TRBJ1-6, with a possible D match to TRBD1 (6 bases). The V end lost 4 bases, the J end lost 4 bases, and 11 bases lay between the germline ends. CDR1 is SNHLY and CDR2 is FYNNEI in the germline V gene. The CDR3 totals 15 residues. The CDR3: CASSGVRGYNSPLHF. DNA of the CDR3: TGTGCCAGCAGTGGAGTCAGGGGATATAATTCACCCCTCCACTTT.

The rearrangement joins TRBV6-5 to TRBJ2-7; unclear D gene. Germline V gene lookup returns CDR1 MNHEY and CDR2 SVGAGI. V lost 6 bases and J 5 bases, leaving 14 bases between the germline ends. The CDR3 extends over 13 amino acids. The CDR3 protein is CASSPVRVDEQYF. Here the CDR3 DNA reads TGTGCCAGCAGCCCGGTTCGGGTCGACGAGCAGTACTTC.

This chain connects TRBV18 to TRBJ2-4, with D perhaps matching TRBD2 (5 bases). Germline assignment: CDR1 KGHSH and CDR2 LQKENI. Deletions cut 3 bases from V and 0 bases from J, with 12 bases between. The CDR3 has 16 residues. The CDR3: CASSPSSGIAKNIQYF. The CDR3 nucleotides read TGTGCCAGCTCACCCTCGAGCGGTATAGCCAAAAACATTCAGTACTTC.

The chain uses TRBV12-5 and TRBJ2-7; 8 bases are a match to TRBD1. V dropped 3 bases and J dropped 4; count of bases not matched to a gene: 2. CDR3 length: 13 amino acids. Per germline, CDR1 LGHNT and CDR2 FRNRAP. The CDR3 loop reads CASGFDRGYEQYF. CDR3 nucleotides: TGTGCTAGTGGTTTTGACAGGGGTTACGAGCAGTACTTC.

The J gene is TRBJ2-7, the V gene TRBV5-1; maybe TRBD1 (6 bases). The length of the CDR3 is 15 residues. Deletions cut 1 base from V and 4 bases from J, with 15 bases between. CDR1 and CDR2 from the germline V gene are SGHRS and YFSETQ. The CDR3 loop is CASSLTVNREYEQYF. The CDR3 DNA is TGCGCCAGCAGCTTGACCGTAAACAGGGAATACGAGCAGTACTTC.

The CDR3 loop is CASSFLGADEQYF. DNA of the CDR3: TGTGCCAGCAGCTTCTTAGGGGCCGACGAGCAGTACTTC. The genes are TRBV7-7 and TRBJ2-7; tentatively, D is TRBD1 (5 bases). This CDR3 has 13 residues. Germline CDR1 is SSHAT and CDR2 is FNYEAQ (reference sequence). The V gene lost 3 bases and the J gene lost 5 bases, with 11 bases spanning the gap.

The chain employs TRBV5-1 and TRBJ1-5; a weak D match, TRBD1 (5 bases). Germline CDR1 SGHRS, CDR2 YFSETQ. V lost 0 bases, J lost 3 bases, and 7 bases lay in between. CDR3 length: 14 amino acids. CDR3 sequence reads: CASSLGGINQPQHF. CDR3 in DNA: TGCGCCAGCAGCTTGGGGGGCATCAATCAGCCCCAGCATTTT.

The V call is TRBV5-4, the J call TRBJ2-2; no reliable D call. Germline-derived CDR1 and CDR2 are SGHNT and YYREEE (reference sequence). V gave up 0 bases and J gave up 6 bases, with 12 bases separating them. The CDR3 runs to 15 residues. This chain's CDR3 is CASSLVDRAAGELFF. Written as DNA, the CDR3 is TGTGCCAGCAGCTTGGTGGATCGTGCGGCCGGGGAGCTGTTTTTT.

The rearrangement links TRBV19 to TRBJ2-1, with D possibly being TRBD1 (5 bases). Trimming took 1 base from V and 7 from J, leaving 14 bases between them. Germline values: CDR1 LNHDA, CDR2 SQIVND (reference sequence). CDR3 length: 15 residues. CDR3 nucleotides: TGTGCCAGTAGTATAGGGCAGGGCTGGGTTAATGAGCAGTTCTTC. It specifies CASSIGQGWVNEQFF.

Written as DNA, the CDR3 is TGTGCCAGCAGCGGACACACGAACACTGAAGCTTTCTTT. Translating it yields CASSGHTNTEAFF. The chain couples TRBV9 to TRBJ1-1; no firm D call. There are 13 residues in the CDR3. CDR1 SGDLS and CDR2 YYNGEE come from the germline V gene. The V gene lost 3 bases and the J gene lost 1 base, with 7 bases spanning the gap. The full variable domain, with the rest looked up from reference TRBV9 and TRBJ1-1, is DSGVTQTPKHLITATGQRVTLRCSPRSGDLSVYWYQQSLDQGLQFLIQYYNGEERAKGNILERFSAQQFPDLHSELNLSSLELGDSALYFCASSGHTNTEAFFGQGTRLTVV.

This CDR3 is CASSSGTYEQYF. The CDR3 DNA reads TGTGCCAGCAGTAGCGGGACCTACGAGCAGTACTTC. The chain recombines TRBV5-5 with TRBJ2-7, with TRBD2 identical over 8 bases. CDR1 SGHKS and CDR2 YYEKEE come from the germline V gene (reference sequence). CDR3 length: 12 amino acids. V was pared by 5 bases and J by 2 bases, with 0 bases of the junction left unmatched.

In its sample, this clone was seen a few times. Germline and junction disagree at one end, which may indicate a read error. The gene calls are TRBV19 and TRBJ2-2; the match to TRBD2 covers 7 bases. Germline loops: CDR1 LNHDA, CDR2 SQIVND (reference sequence). The CDR3 has 17 amino acids. The CDR3 loop is CASRIGWGTTSTGELFF. The DNA of the CDR3 is TGTGCCAGTAGGATAGGATGGGGGACTACCAGCACCGGGGAGCTGTTTTTT.

The chain couples TRBV19 to TRBJ2-1, with TRBD2 matching over 10 bases. J lost 9 bases, V lost 6 bases, and 8 bases had no gene match. The length of the CDR3 is 14 residues. Germline-derived CDR1 and CDR2 are LNHDA and SQIVND (reference sequence). In DNA form, the CDR3 reads TGTGCCAGTAGGGTGGCTAGCGGGGGTGGTGAGCAGTTCTTC. It translates to CASRVASGGGEQFF.

The chain uses TRBV12-5 and TRBJ2-1; 8 bases agree with TRBD1. The CDR3 has 16 residues. Per germline, CDR1 LGHNT and CDR2 FRNRAP. Trimming removed 7 bases from V and 1 base from J; junction bases left unmatched: 9. CDR3 residues: CASVPQGVKSYNEQFF. For the CDR3, the DNA is TGTGCTAGTGTCCCACAGGGGGTAAAGTCCTACAATGAGCAGTTCTTC.